This is a list of T cell receptor beta chains from one sample in a study of T cell repertoires in cytomegalovirus infection. TCRdb re-analysed the reads in MiXCR, keeping a single row per CDR3 protein. The table records 200,000 to 300,000 distinct CDR3 sequences, 12% to 15% of them present only once. Source material: PBMCs. Source of these receptors: a human donor in good health (CMV status not recorded). Some clones in this sample may be carry-over from other donors' samples. The CDR3 runs from the conserved cysteine through the conserved F or W. The D gene is left open where the match is weak. Clone size is not always given. Where it is, it says once, few, many or a class for expanded clones.

CDR3: CASSFGGIYEQYF
DNA: TGTGCCAGCAGCTTCGGCGGGATCTACGAGCAGTACTTC
V: TRBV7-2
D: .
J: TRBJ2-7
size: many

CDR3: CASSRAPNQPQHF
DNA: TGTGCCAGCAGCCGGGCCCCCAATCAGCCCCAGCATTTT
V: TRBV12-3/TRBV12-4
D: .
J: TRBJ1-5
size: few

CDR3: CASSLNRYEQYF
DNA: TGTGCCAGCAGTTTGAATAGATACGAGCAGTACTTC
V: TRBV28
D: .
J: TRBJ2-7
size: many

CDR3: CASSQDLLGGNQPQHF
DNA: TGCGCCAGCAGCCAAGATCTGCTGGGGGGCAATCAGCCCCAGCATTTT
V: TRBV4-3
D: .
J: TRBJ1-5
size: few

CDR3: CSARSPTGQMNTEAFF
DNA: TGCAGTGCTAGAAGTCCGACGGGACAGATGAACACTGAAGCTTTCTTT
V: TRBV20-1
D: TRBD1
J: TRBJ1-1
size: few

CDR3: CSARHNSNQPQHF
DNA: TGCAGTGCTAGACACAATAGCAATCAGCCCCAGCATTTT
V: TRBV20-1
D: .
J: TRBJ1-5
size: few

CDR3: CASGRGLSTDTQYF
DNA: TGTGCCAGCGGCAGGGGGCTCAGCACAGATACGCAGTATTTT
V: TRBV2
D: TRBD1
J: TRBJ2-3
size: few

CDR3: CASTLSGASLYNEQFF
DNA: TGTGCCAGCACTCTCTCGGGGGCCTCCTTATACAATGAGCAGTTCTTC
V: TRBV28
D: .
J: TRBJ2-1
size: .

CDR3: CASSFSRGLDYEQYF
DNA: TGTGCCAGCAGTTTCAGCAGGGGATTGGACTACGAGCAGTACTTC
V: TRBV6-2/TRBV6-3
D: .
J: TRBJ2-7
size: many

CDR3: CSARGEGARGTQYF
DNA: TGCAGTGCTAGGGGAGAAGGGGCGAGGGGGACCCAGTACTTC
V: TRBV20-1
D: .
J: TRBJ2-5
size: few

CDR3: CASSVVPAGVQETQYF
DNA: TGTGCCAGCAGCGTAGTTCCAGCGGGGGTCCAAGAGACCCAGTACTTC
V: TRBV9
D: TRBD2
J: TRBJ2-5
size: few

CDR3: CASSIRHPNTGELFF
DNA: TGCGCCAGCAGCATTCGACACCCGAACACCGGGGAGCTGTTTTTT
V: TRBV4-3
D: .
J: TRBJ2-2
size: .

CDR3: CASKDNTGELFF
DNA: TGTGCCAGCAAGGACAACACCGGGGAGCTGTTTTTT
V: TRBV6-5
D: .
J: TRBJ2-2
size: few

CDR3: CASSPQTGRLGADEQFF
DNA: TGTGCCAGCAGTCCTCAAACCGGACGGTTGGGAGCAGATGAGCAGTTCTTC
V: TRBV5-4
D: .
J: TRBJ2-1
size: few

CDR3: CASSVAVEMYTGELFF
DNA: TGTGCCAGCAGCGTGGCCGTTGAGATGTATACCGGGGAGCTGTTTTTT
V: TRBV9
D: .
J: TRBJ2-2
size: few

CDR3: CASRRENTEAFF
DNA: TGTGCCAGCAGGCGGGAAAACACTGAAGCTTTCTTT
V: TRBV6-2/TRBV6-3
D: .
J: TRBJ1-1
size: few

CDR3: CSAGGQSLQETQYF
DNA: TGCAGTGCTGGGGGACAGAGCCTCCAAGAGACCCAGTACTTC
V: TRBV20-1
D: TRBD1
J: TRBJ2-5
size: .

CDR3: CASSTSGTGAGYEQFF
DNA: TGTGCCAGCAGTACCTCCGGGACAGGTGCGGGGTATGAGCAGTTCTTC
V: TRBV7-8
D: TRBD1
J: TRBJ2-1
size: many

CDR3: CASSYYETTNTGELFF
DNA: TGTGCCAGCAGTTACTATGAGACAACGAACACCGGGGAGCTGTTTTTT
V: TRBV28
D: .
J: TRBJ2-2
size: few

CDR3: CASSIRHSTHNEQLF
DNA: TGTGCCAGTAGTATCCGACATTCTACTCACAATGAGCAGCTCTTC
V: TRBV19
D: .
J: TRBJ2-1
size: .

CDR3: CASSLPPHGRISYEQYF
DNA: TGTGCCAGCAGTTTACCTCCCCATGGCCGGATCTCCTACGAGCAGTACTTC
V: TRBV28
D: .
J: TRBJ2-7
size: few

CDR3: CSARDWKSSYNEQFF
DNA: TGCAGTGCTAGAGATTGGAAGAGCTCCTACAATGAGCAGTTCTTC
V: TRBV20-1
D: .
J: TRBJ2-1
size: .

CDR3: CASSPRRRGERGANVLTF
DNA: TGTGCCAGCAGCCCCCGGAGGCGGGGGGAGAGGGGGGCCAACGTCCTGACTTTC
V: TRBV3-1
D: TRBD2
J: TRBJ2-6
size: many

CDR3: CASSGTNTEAFF
DNA: TGTGCCAGCAGTGGTACGAACACTGAAGCTTTCTTT
V: TRBV6-6
D: .
J: TRBJ1-1
size: .

CDR3: CASSSGGGGNTGELFF
DNA: TGTGCCAGCAGCTCCGGGGGGGGAGGGAACACCGGGGAGCTGTTTTTT
V: TRBV7-2
D: TRBD2
J: TRBJ2-2
size: many

CDR3: CASSLDGRDDQPQHF
DNA: TGTGCCAGCAGCTTAGATGGGAGGGACGATCAGCCCCAGCATTTT
V: TRBV7-8
D: .
J: TRBJ1-5
size: .

CDR3: CASSVWGQGFVQPQHF
DNA: TGTGCCAGCAGCGTGTGGGGACAGGGGTTCGTTCAGCCCCAGCATTTT
V: TRBV28
D: TRBD1
J: TRBJ1-5
size: .

CDR3: CASSLATGGAYEQYF
DNA: TGCGCCAGCAGCTTGGCGACAGGGGGGGCCTACGAGCAGTACTTC
V: TRBV5-1
D: TRBD1
J: TRBJ2-7
size: few

CDR3: CSARPSGASSYNEQFF
DNA: TGCAGTGCTAGACCGAGCGGAGCCAGCTCCTACAATGAGCAGTTCTTC
V: TRBV20-1
D: .
J: TRBJ2-1
size: once

CDR3: CASSKRTAYEQYF
DNA: TGTGCCAGCAGTAAACGGACAGCTTACGAGCAGTACTTC
V: TRBV12-3/TRBV12-4
D: .
J: TRBJ2-7
size: many

CDR3: CASSLRTSETQYF
DNA: TGTGCCAGCAGTTTGAGGACTAGTGAGACCCAGTACTTC
V: TRBV28
D: TRBD2
J: TRBJ2-5
size: .

CDR3: CASSLRQPYNEQFF
DNA: TGTGCCAGCAGTTTACGGCAGCCCTACAATGAGCAGTTCTTC
V: TRBV28
D: .
J: TRBJ2-1
size: many

CDR3: CASSQGISINSPLHF
DNA: TGCGCCAGCAGCCAGGGGATCTCCATTAATTCACCCCTCCACTTT
V: TRBV4-1
D: .
J: TRBJ1-6
size: few

CDR3: CASSSSTANYGYTF
DNA: TGTGCCAGCAGTTCGTCGACAGCCAACTATGGCTACACCTTC
V: TRBV12-3/TRBV12-4
D: .
J: TRBJ1-2
size: few

CDR3: CSASRTVVETQYF
DNA: TGCAGTGCTAGCCGGACAGTCGTCGAGACCCAGTACTTC
V: TRBV20-1
D: .
J: TRBJ2-5
size: .

CDR3: CASSSLPRETDTQYF
DNA: TGTGCCAGCAGCTCTCTCCCGCGAGAGACAGATACGCAGTATTTT
V: TRBV7-2
D: .
J: TRBJ2-3
size: medium-sized

CDR3: CASSFGSTPYEQYF
DNA: TGTGCCAGCAGCTTCGGTTCAACCCCCTACGAGCAGTACTTC
V: TRBV11-2
D: .
J: TRBJ2-7
size: few

CDR3: CASSDSFTDTQYF
DNA: TGTGCCAGCAGTGACAGCTTCACAGATACGCAGTATTTT
V: TRBV6-1
D: .
J: TRBJ2-3
size: many

CDR3: CASRTAGGPRNEQFF
DNA: TGTGCCAGCAGGACGGCGGGAGGGCCGCGCAATGAGCAGTTCTTC
V: TRBV6-2/TRBV6-3
D: TRBD2
J: TRBJ2-1
size: few

CDR3: CASSQARGREKLFF
DNA: TGCGCCAGCAGCCAAGCAAGGGGTCGAGAAAAACTGTTTTTT
V: TRBV4-1
D: .
J: TRBJ1-4
size: many

CDR3: CASSGVGANQPQHF
DNA: TGTGCCAGCAGTGGGGTGGGGGCGAATCAGCCCCAGCATTTT
V: TRBV25-1
D: .
J: TRBJ1-5
size: .

CDR3: CASGRTGELFF
DNA: TGTGCCAGTGGGCGGACCGGGGAGCTGTTTTTT
V: TRBV25-1
D: .
J: TRBJ2-2
size: many

CDR3: CASSSDNLREAFF
DNA: TGTGCCAGCAGCTCGGACAACCTGAGGGAAGCTTTCTTT
V: TRBV5-6
D: .
J: TRBJ1-1
size: few

CDR3: CASSLFPPTASYNEQFF
DNA: TGTGCCAGCAGTTTATTCCCCCCTACGGCCTCCTACAATGAGCAGTTCTTC
V: TRBV28
D: .
J: TRBJ2-1
size: many

CDR3: CASSREFYEQYF
DNA: TGCGCCAGCAGCCGGGAGTTTTACGAGCAGTACTTC
V: TRBV10-2
D: .
J: TRBJ2-7
size: .

CDR3: CASSPIPGGYTF
DNA: TGCGCCAGCAGCCCCATACCGGGTGGCTACACCTTC
V: TRBV4-1
D: .
J: TRBJ1-2
size: many

CDR3: CASNRIAGVDEQFF
DNA: TGTGCCAGCAATAGGATAGCGGGTGTCGATGAGCAGTTCTTC
V: TRBV28
D: TRBD2
J: TRBJ2-1
size: few

CDR3: CASSVSGTGFVHEQYF
DNA: TGTGCCAGCAGTGTGTCCGGGACAGGGTTCGTCCACGAGCAGTACTTC
V: TRBV25-1
D: TRBD1
J: TRBJ2-7
size: few

CDR3: CSVEDSDGNTEAFF
DNA: TGCAGCGTTGAAGATTCGGACGGGAACACTGAAGCTTTCTTT
V: TRBV29-1
D: .
J: TRBJ1-1
size: .

CDR3: CSAARGGLNSGLETQYF
DNA: TGCAGTGCAGCACGGGGGGGCCTCAATAGTGGGCTGGAGACCCAGTACTTC
V: TRBV20-1
D: TRBD2
J: TRBJ2-5
size: few

CDR3: CSASQGVDQPQHF
DNA: TGCAGTGCTAGTCAGGGGGTTGATCAGCCCCAGCATTTT
V: TRBV20-1
D: TRBD1
J: TRBJ1-5
size: .

CDR3: CASRQNSPLHF
DNA: TGTGCCAGCCGACAGAATTCACCCCTCCACTTT
V: TRBV7-2
D: .
J: TRBJ1-6
size: many

CDR3: CASSPARTEFGYTF
DNA: TGTGCCAGCAGCCCCGCCCGGACAGAATTTGGCTACACCTTC
V: TRBV7-2
D: .
J: TRBJ1-2
size: many

CDR3: CSARSGTGGRSSGANVLTF
DNA: TGCAGTGCTAGATCCGGGACAGGGGGCCGGTCATCTGGGGCCAACGTCCTGACTTTC
V: TRBV20-1
D: TRBD1
J: TRBJ2-6
size: .

CDR3: CASSQEARPYEQYF
DNA: TGCGCCAGCAGCCAAGAGGCTCGGCCCTACGAGCAGTACTTC
V: TRBV4-1
D: .
J: TRBJ2-7
size: many